The 16 T cell receptor beta chains presented below share a single source sample, sequenced in a study of blood T cell repertoires in COVID-19. Assay: immunoSEQ multiplex PCR; the TCRdb copy retains only in-frame clones and omits some. Among about 140,000 clones listed, under 90% were seen once. Sequencing was carried out using peripheral blood. The source is a woman older than 75 in a cohort sampled during active or convalescent COVID-19.

The V gene is TRBV7-6, the J gene TRBJ2-3, with 7 bases matching TRBD2. CDR3 length: 13 amino acids. From germline, CDR1 is SGHVS and CDR2 FNYEAQ. Trimming took 11 bases from V and 0 from J; bases not matched to a gene: 5. As DNA, the CDR3 is TGTGCCGTGGGGGGGGGTAGCACAGATACGCAGTATTTT. Its translation is CAVGGGSTDTQYF. Combining the CDR3 with reference TRBV7-6 and TRBJ2-3 gives the whole variable domain GAGVSQSPRYKVTKRGQDVALRCDPISGHVSLYWYRQALGQGPEFLTYFNYEAQQDKSGLPNDRFSAERPEGSISTLTIQRTEQRDSAMYRCAVGGGSTDTQYFGPGTRLTVL.

This chain connects TRBV7-2 to TRBJ2-7, with TRBD1 matching 9 bases. This CDR3 spans 15 amino acids. Germline loops: CDR1 SGHTA, CDR2 FQGNSA. J lost 0 bases, V lost 5 bases, and 5 bases had no gene match. The CDR3 is CASSLTDRGSYEQYF. CDR3 bases: TGTGCCAGCAGCCTAACGGACAGGGGCTCCTACGAGCAGTACTTC.

The chain employs TRBV6-2 or TRBV6-3 and TRBJ2-7; D ambiguous. The CDR3 covers 14 residues. Trimming took 6 bases from V and 2 from J, leaving 14 bases between them. Germline V CDR1 and CDR2: MNHEY, SVGEGT. CDR3 DNA sequence: TGTGCCAGCAGCCCCCCGAAAGCCCCCTACGAGCAGTACTTC. It codes for CASSPPKAPYEQYF.

The chain is built from TRBV7-9 and TRBJ1-6, with D hard to call. Germline V gene data show CDR1 as SEHNR and CDR2 as FQNEAQ (reference sequence). The CDR3 sequence is 15 residues long. With 2 bases removed from V and 7 bases from J, the gap between germline ends came to 12 bases. The CDR3 here is CASSLMETVNSPLHF. CDR3 bases: TGTGCCAGCAGCTTAATGGAGACGGTGAATTCACCCCTCCACTTT.

The rearrangement uses TRBV7-2 and TRBJ2-5; D gene unclear. Between the trimmed V and J ends, which lost 3 bases and 1 base, there was a span of 9 bases. The CDR3 is 14 residues long. Per the germline V gene, CDR1 is SGHTA and CDR2 is FQGNSA. CDR3 loop: CASSFGRLQETQYF. The CDR3 coding sequence is TGTGCCAGCAGCTTCGGTCGCCTCCAAGAGACCCAGTACTTC.

This chain connects TRBV19 to TRBJ1-2, with TRBD1 matching over 7 bases. CDR3 length equals 14 residues. V was clipped by 6 bases and J by 2 bases; unmatched bases: 6. Germline values: CDR1 LNHDA, CDR2 SQIVND (reference sequence). CDR3 nucleotides: TGTGCCAGTAGCACCCCGGGACAGAACTATGGCTACACCTTC. Protein product: CASSTPGQNYGYTF.

This sequence joins TRBV19 and TRBJ1-2; 7 bases are a match to TRBD1. The CDR3 contains 15 residues. Germline V gene sequence: CDR1 LNHDA, CDR2 SQIVND (reference sequence). V was pared by 7 bases and J by 8 bases, with 16 bases of the junction left unmatched. The CDR3 loop is CASIARATGFDGYTF. CDR3 in DNA: TGTGCCAGTATCGCCCGCGCGACAGGGTTCGACGGCTACACCTTC.

This clone showed up just a few times. The V and J genes are TRBV7-3 and TRBJ2-2, with TRBD2 identical over 9 bases. The CDR3 consists of 15 residues. Per germline, CDR1 SGHTA and CDR2 FQGTGA. Unmatched junction bases numbered 8, after V lost 8 bases and J lost 4 bases. CDR3 coding DNA: TGTGCCAGCGGTGGGGGACTAGCTTTCACCGGGGAGCTGTTTTTT. This sequence encodes CASGGGLAFTGELFF.

This sequence joins TRBV7-9 and TRBJ1-2, with D possibly being TRBD1 (5 bases). The CDR3 is 13 amino acids. Germline V gives CDR1 SEHNR, CDR2 FQNEAQ (reference sequence). The germline V and J ends were trimmed by 5 bases and 1 base, with 8 bases remaining between them. The CDR3 DNA sequence: TGTGCCAGCAGCCGGGGGATTAACTATGGCTACACCTTC. This encodes CASSRGINYGYTF.

This clone was observed a single time. The chain has TRBV28 and TRBJ2-3; D is uncertain. This CDR3 is built from 17 residues. CDR1 is MDHEN, CDR2 SYDVKM, per germline. V was clipped by 0 bases and J by 0 bases, with 13 bases between them. As DNA, the CDR3 is TGTGCCAGCAGTTTATGGGGCTTTCCATCTAGCACAGATACGCAGTATTTT. It yields the protein CASSLWGFPSSTDTQYF.

The sample holds a few counts of this clone. This chain links TRBV27 with TRBJ1-5; D not certain. Trimming pared 2 bases from V and 3 bases from J, leaving 8 bases between. Per the germline V gene, CDR1 is MNHEY and CDR2 is SMNVEV (reference sequence). The CDR3 is 14 amino acids. CDR3: CASSLQVSNQPQHF. The CDR3 DNA follows: TGTGCCAGCAGTTTACAGGTTTCCAATCAGCCCCAGCATTTT.

The J gene is TRBJ1-5, the V gene TRBV19; a weak D match, TRBD1 (5 bases). The CDR3 spans 15 residues. V was clipped by 8 bases and J by 7 bases, with 21 bases between them. Germline V gives CDR1 LNHDA, CDR2 SQIVND (reference sequence). DNA for the CDR3: TGTGCCAGTGGAGACCTGACAGCCAGTGTGCAGCCCCAGCATTTT. Its translation: CASGDLTASVQPQHF.

This sequence joins TRBV9 and TRBJ1-6; D remains ambiguous. The CDR3 has 16 amino acids. Between the trimmed V and J ends, which lost 7 bases and 8 bases, there was a span of 22 bases. The germline gives CDR1 SGDLS, CDR2 YYNGEE. The CDR3 sequence is CASGPNTVGLDSPLHF. CDR3 in DNA: TGTGCCAGCGGCCCAAACACGGTTGGTCTAGATTCACCCCTCCACTTT. The whole variable domain, remainder taken from reference TRBV9 and TRBJ1-6, is DSGVTQTPKHLITATGQRVTLRCSPRSGDLSVYWYQQSLDQGLQFLIQYYNGEERAKGNILERFSAQQFPDLHSELNLSSLELGDSALYFCASGPNTVGLDSPLHFGNGTRLTVT.

This clone was detected once. V and J are TRBV7-2 and TRBJ2-5, with D unresolved. CDR3 length equals 16 residues. V was cut by 2 bases and J by 1 base, with 14 bases left in between. Per germline, CDR1 SGHTA and CDR2 FQGNSA. The CDR3 DNA is TGTGCCAGCAGCTTATCCCCGACTCTCCTCCAAGAGACCCAGTACTTC. It is translated as CASSLSPTLLQETQYF. The full variable domain, rest sourced from reference TRBV7-2 and TRBJ2-5, is GAGVSQSPSNKVTEKGKDVELRCDPISGHTALYWYRQSLGQGLEFLIYFQGNSAPDKSGLPSDRFSAERTGGSVSTLTIQRTQQEDSAVYLCASSLSPTLLQETQYFGPGTRLLVL.

V is TRBV4-2 and J is TRBJ2-3; D is undetermined. This CDR3 region has 17 residues. Germline V gene data show CDR1 as LGHNA and CDR2 as YNFKEQ. With 0 bases removed from V and 0 bases from J, the gap between germline ends came to 13 bases. CDR3 protein: CASSQDQPRQSTDTQYF. In DNA, the CDR3 is TGTGCCAGCAGCCAAGATCAGCCGAGACAAAGCACAGATACGCAGTATTTT.

The chain has TRBV14 and TRBJ1-1; D perhaps matches TRBD1 (5 bases). Trimming left V 2 bases short and J 9 bases short, with 7 bases between. CDR1 is SGHDN and CDR2 is FVKESK in the germline V gene. CDR3 size: 11 residues. In DNA form, the CDR3 reads TGTGCCAGCAGCCAAAGGGGAAAAGCTTTCTTT. Protein sequence: CASSQRGKAFF.